This T cell receptor beta chain was identified in a study of blood T cells in healthy people across ages. Turning to the study itself: When template switching was applied, about one barcoded beta molecule was captured per two T cells.

It was with a sample-barcoded 5' primer and a J-beta primer mix that a second PCR of roughly 6 to 11 cycles was run. TCRdb independently ran MiXCR on the 5' RACE reads; one entry per CDR3 protein. Of 710,000 or so distinct CDR3 sequences in the sample, less than 40% were seen once. CDR1 MDHEN and CDR2 SYDVKM come from the germline V gene. Trimming cost V 5 bases and J 2 bases; bases outside gene matches: 9. CDR3 size: 17 residues. Whole-study results and caveats: Per million T cells, TCR beta diversity dropped about linearly as age rose. Naive CD4+ cell counts and diversity both ran higher in long-lived than in aged donors. Investigators viewed diversity estimates from one million T cells as underestimates, the study reported.

This clonotype has a count of ten or more. The antigen remains undetermined. This clonotype was sampled from a woman older than 75 in good health. The sample taken for sequencing was blood. The chain joins TRBV28 to TRBJ1-5; 10 bases are shared with TRBD1. CDR3 DNA sequence: TGTGCCAGCAGTCCAGGACAGGGGGAGGCGGGCAATCAGCCCCAGCATTTT. Encoded protein: CASSPGQGEAGNQPQHF.